Listed below are T cell receptor beta chains from one sample, sequenced in a study of T cell repertoires in cytomegalovirus infection. In TCRdb, the reads were re-called with MiXCR into one record per CDR3 protein. Among about 260,000 distinct CDR3 sequences, approximately 14% were seen once, and the ten largest hold 8.5% to 9%. The specimen sequenced was PBMCs. The source is a human donor in good health (CMV status not recorded). Some clones in this sample may be carry-over from other donors' samples. Both conserved end residues are part of each CDR3. D genes are given only for firm matches. Clone size is stated in some rows and not others, as once, few, many or a class when expanded.

D: .
J: TRBJ1-1
V: TRBV19
size: many
CDR3: CASSIILGANTEAFF
DNA: TGTGCCAGTAGTATTATATTGGGGGCGAACACTGAAGCTTTCTTT

D: TRBD1
J: TRBJ2-7
V: TRBV4-1
size: few
CDR3: CASSQFQGAFYEQYF
DNA: TGCGCCAGCAGCCAATTTCAGGGGGCTTTCTACGAGCAGTACTTC

D: .
J: TRBJ1-5
V: TRBV20-1
size: .
CDR3: CSARGGTGGLQNQPQHF
DNA: TGCAGTGCTAGAGGCGGCACAGGAGGTCTACAGAATCAGCCCCAGCATTTT

D: .
J: TRBJ2-1
V: TRBV20-1
size: many
CDR3: CSASGLQYNEQFF
DNA: TGCAGTGCTAGCGGACTCCAGTACAATGAGCAGTTCTTC

D: .
J: TRBJ2-7
V: TRBV18
size: few
CDR3: CASSSSAKAFLGINEQYF
DNA: TGTGCCAGCTCGTCATCGGCTAAGGCCTTTTTGGGAATTAACGAGCAGTACTTC

D: TRBD2
J: TRBJ2-2
V: TRBV28
size: many
CDR3: CASTVSGRERPGELFF
DNA: TGTGCCAGCACCGTATCCGGGCGGGAGCGGCCCGGGGAGCTGTTTTTT

D: TRBD2
J: TRBJ2-5
V: TRBV25-1
size: many
CDR3: CASRAGGPGTQYF
DNA: TGTGCCAGCAGAGCGGGAGGGCCCGGGACCCAGTACTTC

D: TRBD2
J: TRBJ2-2
V: TRBV4-1
size: few
CDR3: CASSQGSGGLNTGELFF
DNA: TGCGCCAGCAGCCAAGGATCGGGGGGATTGAACACCGGGGAGCTGTTTTTT

D: .
J: TRBJ1-2
V: TRBV7-9
size: many
CDR3: CASSLSGANYGYTF
DNA: TGTGCCAGCAGCTTATCAGGAGCTAACTATGGCTACACCTTC

D: .
J: TRBJ1-1
V: TRBV28
size: .
CDR3: CASSFTWGAIEAFF
DNA: TGTGCCAGCAGTTTCACGTGGGGGGCCATTGAAGCTTTCTTT

D: .
J: TRBJ2-7
V: TRBV7-2
size: many
CDR3: CASSLNLLEQYF
DNA: TGTGCCAGCAGCTTAAACCTCCTGGAGCAGTACTTC

D: TRBD1
J: TRBJ2-7
V: TRBV20-1
size: few
CDR3: CSASHVGQGTFAAQYF
DNA: TGCAGTGCCAGCCACGTCGGACAGGGGACTTTTGCCGCTCAGTACTTC

D: .
J: TRBJ2-7
V: TRBV27
size: .
CDR3: CASSLGHPGSPEQYF
DNA: TGTGCCAGCAGTTTAGGCCATCCCGGATCGCCCGAGCAGTACTTC

D: .
J: TRBJ2-7
V: TRBV20-1
size: few
CDR3: CSASSGKTYEQYF
DNA: TGCAGTGCTAGTAGTGGGAAAACCTACGAGCAGTACTTC

D: .
J: TRBJ1-2
V: TRBV7-6
size: many
CDR3: CASSLALGADGYTF
DNA: TGTGCCAGCAGCTTAGCGTTAGGAGCAGACGGCTACACCTTC

D: TRBD1
J: TRBJ1-6
V: TRBV28
size: many
CDR3: CASSIGQGANSPLHF
DNA: TGTGCCAGCAGCATCGGACAGGGGGCGAATTCACCCCTCCACTTT

D: TRBD1
J: TRBJ1-4
V: TRBV6-1
size: few
CDR3: CASSLDGQGSENEKLFF
DNA: TGTGCCAGCAGTTTGGATGGACAGGGGTCGGAGAATGAAAAACTGTTTTTT

D: TRBD2
J: TRBJ2-3
V: TRBV19
size: few
CDR3: CASSIDGAGGPIDTQYF
DNA: TGTGCCAGTAGTATCGATGGAGCGGGAGGGCCGATAGATACGCAGTATTTT

D: .
J: TRBJ1-3
V: TRBV7-9
size: many
CDR3: CASSLGVSGNTIYF
DNA: TGTGCCAGCAGCCTAGGAGTCTCTGGAAACACCATATATTTT

D: TRBD1
J: TRBJ2-3
V: TRBV20-1
size: few
CDR3: CSAPDRGRQSDTQYF
DNA: TGCAGTGCTCCTGACAGGGGAAGACAGTCAGATACGCAGTATTTT

D: .
J: TRBJ2-5
V: TRBV28
size: few
CDR3: CASSFSEETQYF
DNA: TGTGCCAGCAGTTTCTCGGAAGAGACCCAGTACTTC

D: TRBD1
J: TRBJ2-1
V: TRBV7-2
size: many
CDR3: CASSSDRVVNEQFF
DNA: TGTGCCAGCAGCTCTGACAGGGTGGTAAATGAGCAGTTCTTC

D: TRBD1
J: TRBJ2-7
V: TRBV2
size: few
CDR3: CASSEVGQSYEQYF
DNA: TGTGCCAGCAGTGAAGTGGGACAGAGCTACGAGCAGTACTTC

D: .
J: TRBJ1-1
V: TRBV20-1
size: many
CDR3: CTTPRAENTEAFF
DNA: TGCACCACACCGAGGGCAGAGAACACTGAAGCTTTCTTT

D: TRBD2
J: TRBJ2-3
V: TRBV11-3
size: many
CDR3: CASSRREVGDTQYF
DNA: TGTGCCAGCAGCAGGCGGGAGGTTGGAGATACGCAGTATTTT

D: TRBD1
J: TRBJ1-1
V: TRBV12-3/TRBV12-4
size: .
CDR3: CASSSGTGPMNTEAFF
DNA: TGTGCCAGCAGCTCCGGGACAGGGCCAATGAACACTGAAGCTTTCTTT

D: .
J: TRBJ1-5
V: TRBV15
size: many
CDR3: CATSRVWGGQPQHF
DNA: TGTGCCACCAGCAGAGTTTGGGGCGGCCAGCCCCAGCATTTT

D: TRBD1
J: TRBJ1-1
V: TRBV4-2
size: many
CDR3: CASSQGTGEAFF
DNA: TGTGCCAGCAGCCAAGGGACAGGTGAAGCTTTCTTT

D: TRBD2
J: TRBJ2-1
V: TRBV18
size: .
CDR3: CASSPRLGGRKDSEQFF
DNA: TGTGCCAGCTCACCCCGACTGGGCGGGAGAAAAGACAGTGAGCAGTTCTTC

D: TRBD1
J: TRBJ1-4
V: TRBV20-1
size: .
CDR3: CSAHIGYGTEVF
DNA: TGCAGTGCTCATATAGGGTATGGGACAGAGGTTTTT